This T cell receptor beta chain was sequenced in a study of regulatory T cells in long-lasting Graves disease. According to the study, TCR beta libraries were built with iRepertoire HTBI primers and CDR3-region Arm-PCR. TCRdb analysed the multiplex PCR reads with MiXCR anew, one entry per CDR3 protein. The sample yields around 400,000 distinct CDR3 sequences, around 11% seen once. Noted time point: newly diagnosed GD, antithyroid drugs for less than 3 months. Researchers made the TCR library from RNA that was extracted from PBMCs. A few counts support this clonotype. The antigen remains undetermined. The CDR3 loop spans 17 amino acids. The V end was cut by 4 bases, the J end by 2 bases, with 18 bases between. Per the germline V gene, CDR1 is MNHEY and CDR2 is SVGAGI. Study conclusions and caveats: Peripheral blood, not thyroid tissue, was the sole material studied. The small sample size may have reduced accuracy.

These data were likewise used in another study, on T cells in Graves' hyperthyroidism and ophthalmopathy. That publication notes: From stable hyperthyroidism, ophthalmopathy was set apart by a 13 V-J model.

The clonotype was recovered from a woman aged 18-29 years with Graves disease. The chain joins TRBV6-5 to TRBJ1-5; unclear D gene. The specimen was peripheral blood mononuclear cells (PBMCs), collected at new diagnosis, from a patient treated with antithyroid drugs. DNA for the CDR3: TGTGCCAGCAGTTCGAAAAGGACTGGGGATCGCAATCAGCCCCAGCATTTT. Encoded protein: CASSSKRTGDRNQPQHF.